Sequencing of this T cell receptor (beta chain) was carried out in a study of naive and memory T cell subsets. Two oligonucleotides, mixed equimolar, formed the beta constant-region primer covering TRBC1 and TRBC2. Nested alpha and beta constant-region primers with the SP2 primer drove four PCR rounds on ligated cDNA. Each CDR3 protein gets one entry after TCRdb re-called the UMI-ligation and nested PCR reads with MiXCR. The sample yields 95,000 to 150,000 distinct CDR3 sequences, roughly 36% seen once. Trimming cost V 1 base and J 3 bases, with 16 bases left between them. Germline CDR1 is SGHDT and CDR2 is YYEEEE. The CDR3 extends over 16 amino acids.

The TCR was taken from a human donor in good health. The sample was central memory CD4+ T cells from blood. The chain joins TRBV5-6 to TRBJ2-5; D is perhaps TRBD2 (7 bases). CDR3 sequence: CASSLPAGAGKETQYF. CDR3 coding DNA: TGTGCCAGCAGCTTGCCCGCGGGGGCAGGAAAAGAGACCCAGTACTTC.